The 23 T cell receptor beta chains below all came from one sample that was sequenced in a study of blood T cell repertoires in COVID-19. Libraries were prepared by immunoSEQ multiplex PCR; TCRdb keeps only in-frame clonotypes and omits some of them. The table has 200,000 to 250,000 clones, 80% to 85% seen once. Source material: peripheral blood. The receptors derive from a man aged 25 to 40 with active or convalescent COVID-19.

This clone was seen only once. The J gene is TRBJ2-2, the V gene TRBV7-9; 8 bases fit TRBD2. With V trimmed by 4 bases and J by 5 bases, 6 bases remained unmatched. Germline CDR1 SEHNR, CDR2 FQNEAQ (reference sequence). The CDR3 length is 15 residues. The CDR3: CASSSLAGKTGELFF. DNA of the CDR3: TGTGCCAGCAGCTCTTTAGCGGGGAAAACCGGGGAGCTGTTTTTT.

The table lists this clone with a count of one. The chain has TRBV5-1 and TRBJ1-2; 7 bases match TRBD1. The trim removed 4 bases at V and 4 bases at J, leaving 10 bases unmatched. Germline CDR1 SGHRS, CDR2 YFSETQ. The CDR3 has 15 residues. CDR3 region: CASSPAGTATYGYTF. The CDR3 region has the DNA TGCGCCAGCAGCCCCGCCGGGACAGCGACCTATGGCTACACCTTC. Combining the CDR3 with reference TRBV5-1 and TRBJ1-2 gives the whole variable domain KAGVTQTPRYLIKTRGQQVTLSCSPISGHRSVSWYQQTPGQGLQFLFEYFSETQRNKGNFPGRFSGRQFSNSRSEMNVSTLELGDSALYLCASSPAGTATYGYTFGSGTRLTVV.

This chain uses TRBV4-1 with TRBJ2-3, with 9 nucleotides matching TRBD2. J lost 4 bases, V lost 1 base, and 9 bases had no gene match. This CDR3 contains 17 residues. The germline V gene has CDR1 MGHRA and CDR2 YSYEKL. The CDR3 region has the DNA TGCGCCAGCAGCCAAGGGGCTGGCGGGGGGGCAGCAGATACGCAGTATTTT. Translated: CASSQGAGGGAADTQYF.

The chain combines TRBV5-4 with TRBJ2-5; 9 nucleotides align to TRBD1. In germline, CDR1 is SGHNT, CDR2 YYREEE (reference sequence). CDR3 length: 15 amino acids. The CDR3 nucleotides read TGTGCATATACAGGGGGCAGAGGCATTCGAGAGACCCAGTACTTC. Protein: CAYTGGRGIRETQYF.

The V gene is TRBV3-1 (or the pseudogene TRBV3-2), the J gene TRBJ1-3; TRBD1 might be the D (5 bases). This CDR3 is built from 13 residues. Trimming stripped 2 bases from V and 3 bases from J, with 5 bases between. Germline V CDR1 and CDR2: LGHDT, YNNKEL (reference sequence). The chain's CDR3 is CASSQRGGNTIYF. The CDR3 nucleotides are TGTGCCAGCAGCCAAAGGGGTGGAAACACCATATATTTT.

This sequence joins TRBV15 and TRBJ1-1, with D tentatively TRBD1 (5 bases). CDR1 is LNHNV, CDR2 YYDKDF, per germline (reference sequence). The V end lost 5 bases, the J end lost 2 bases, and 12 bases lay between the germline ends. The CDR3 length is 14 residues. The CDR3 nucleotides read TGTGCCACCAGCCTAGGGGCTCCCAACACTGAAGCTTTCTTT. Translation gives CATSLGAPNTEAFF.

This chain connects TRBV10-3 to TRBJ1-5, with D possibly TRBD1 on 6 matching bases. Germline assignment: CDR1 ENHRY and CDR2 SYGVKD. V dropped 4 bases and J dropped 7 bases, with 11 bases sitting between them. CDR3 length: 13 residues. The CDR3 nucleotides read TGTGCCATCAGTGGGGCCGACAGGCAGCCCCAGCATTTT. It translates to CAISGADRQPQHF.

The CDR3 DNA sequence: TGTGCCTGGAGTGTGGGAGCCCCAGGAACAGATACGCAGTATTTT. Translation: CAWSVGAPGTDTQYF. This chain links TRBV30 with TRBJ2-3, with a tentative D call TRBD2 (5 bases). Between the trimmed V and J ends, which lost 0 bases and 3 bases, there was a span of 13 bases. This CDR3 is built from 15 residues. Germline V gives CDR1 GTSNPN, CDR2 SVGIG (reference sequence).

This sequence joins TRBV7-4 and TRBJ1-5, with D tentatively TRBD1 (6 bases). Trimming shortened V by 1 base and J by 1 base, and 14 bases separated the two germline ends. The CDR3 runs 17 residues. Germline values: CDR1 SGHVT, CDR2 SQSDAQ. Here the CDR3 reads CASSLGGHPGSNQPQHF. CDR3 DNA: TGTGCCAGCAGCTTAGGGGGACACCCTGGGAGCAATCAGCCCCAGCATTTT.

This clone showed up just a few times. The chain joins TRBV11-2 to TRBJ2-3; TRBD2 is a possible D gene (7 bases). Germline V lookup: CDR1 SGHAT, CDR2 FQNNGV. Trimming took 5 bases from V and 4 from J, leaving 16 bases between them. The CDR3 consists of 15 residues. The CDR3 DNA reads as TGTGCCAGCAGCCCGAGGGGGGGGGTCGCAGATACGCAGTATTTT. This gives the protein CASSPRGGVADTQYF.

This clone appeared a few times. This chain uses TRBV7-2 with TRBJ2-2; 15 bases match TRBD2. The germline V gene has CDR1 SGHTA and CDR2 FQGNSA. V lost 5 bases and J lost 3; bases outside the gene matches: 10. The CDR3 totals 19 residues. CDR3 coding DNA: TGTGCCAGCAGCCTTTCCAGGACTAGCGGGAGGGGGGACACCGGGGAGCTGTTTTTT. Its protein product is CASSLSRTSGRGDTGELFF.

The V gene is TRBV11-2, the J gene TRBJ2-5, with 13 bases that match TRBD2. CDR1 and CDR2 from the germline V gene are SGHAT and FQNNGV. After removal of 4 bases from V and 5 bases from J, the junction contained 7 bases not matched to a gene. CDR3 length: 16 residues. As DNA, the CDR3 is TGTGCCAGCAGCTCAGGGACTAGCGGGATCTTTGAGACCCAGTACTTC. Its translation: CASSSGTSGIFETQYF.

The chain carries TRBV6-5 and TRBJ1-2; 10 bases map to TRBD1. In germline, CDR1 is MNHEY, CDR2 SVGAGI. V was clipped by 6 bases and J by 6 bases; unmatched bases: 7. This CDR3 is 14 amino acids long. CDR3 amino acids: CASRETGGANGYTF. CDR3 DNA: TGTGCCAGCAGAGAGACAGGGGGCGCAAATGGCTACACCTTC.

The rearrangement uses TRBV18 and TRBJ2-1; 10 positions match TRBD2. CDR1 and CDR2 (germline): KGHSH, LQKENI. Unmatched junction bases numbered 19, after V lost 4 bases and J lost 4 bases. CDR3 length: 20 residues. This chain's CDR3 is CASSRTAGTSAIRPYNEQFF. CDR3 nucleotide sequence: TGTGCCAGCTCACGAACAGCCGGGACTAGCGCCATAAGGCCTTACAATGAGCAGTTCTTC.

There are a few counts of this clone. V usage is TRBV5-5 and J usage is TRBJ2-4, with a weak D call TRBD1 (5 bases). V lost 2 bases, J lost 1 base, and 19 bases lay in between. The CDR3 sequence is 18 residues long. Germline V CDR1 and CDR2: SGHKS, YYEKEE (reference sequence). As DNA, the CDR3 is TGTGCCAGCAGCTTACAGGTACAGACCCTTGATGCCAAAAACATTCAGTACTTC. It codes for CASSLQVQTLDAKNIQYF.

The V call is TRBV3-1 (or the pseudogene TRBV3-2), the J call TRBJ2-5; a possible D gene is TRBD2 (6 bases). The germline V gene encodes CDR1 LGHDT and CDR2 YNNKEL (reference sequence). This CDR3 region has 14 residues. With 5 bases removed from V and 5 bases from J, the gap between germline ends came to 15 bases. The CDR3 bases are TGTGCCAGCAGCTGGGACTCCCGTAGGGAGACCCAGTACTTC. It is translated as CASSWDSRRETQYF.

V and J are TRBV29-1 and TRBJ2-7; 8 nucleotides match TRBD1. CDR3 size: 13 residues. Germline CDR1 and CDR2: SQVTM and ANQGSEA. V lost 7 bases to trimming and J lost 7 bases; unmatched junction nucleotides: 12. CDR3 protein: CSGGPGGSREQYF. CDR3 in DNA: TGCAGCGGGGGGCCAGGGGGCTCGCGGGAGCAGTACTTC.

The V gene is TRBV27, the J gene TRBJ2-1, with D tentatively TRBD1 (6 bases). Germline CDR1 reads MNHEY; CDR2 reads SMNVEV (reference sequence). This CDR3 contains 13 residues. V was pared by 6 bases and J by 5 bases, with 11 bases between. This CDR3 is CASRLTGHNEQFF. The CDR3 nucleotides are TGTGCCAGCAGGCTTACAGGGCACAATGAGCAGTTCTTC.

The chain employs TRBV7-2 and TRBJ2-7; D remains unclear. The CDR3 is made up of 14 amino acids. Germline lookup yields CDR1 SGHTA and CDR2 FQGNSA. Trimming removed 0 bases at V and 0 bases at J, with 6 bases between. CDR3 sequence (DNA): TGTGCCAGCAGCTTAGCGGCAGGCTCCTACGAGCAGTACTTC. Amino acid sequence: CASSLAAGSYEQYF.

This clone was observed once. This sequence joins TRBV4-3 and TRBJ1-4; D remains ambiguous. The germline V gene encodes CDR1 LGHNA and CDR2 YSLEER. The CDR3 sequence is 16 residues long. Trimming took off 6 bases at V and 5 bases at J, with 19 bases between the two ends. The CDR3 is CASSLNSGSRNEKLFF. Here the CDR3 DNA reads TGCGCCAGCAGTTTAAATTCGGGGTCACGAAATGAAAAACTGTTTTTT.

The chain recombines TRBV7-9 with TRBJ1-5; D not certain. Germline CDR1 and CDR2: SEHNR and FQNEAQ (reference sequence). V lost 5 bases, J lost 7 bases, and 18 bases lay in between. The CDR3 is made up of 15 amino acids. CDR3 loop: CASSPPGEEGQPQHF. CDR3 bases: TGTGCCAGCAGCCCGCCCGGGGAGGAGGGACAGCCCCAGCATTTT.

A single count supports this clone. The V gene is TRBV9, the J gene TRBJ1-1, with unresolved D. Trimming shortened V by 0 bases and J by 5 bases, and 11 bases separated the two germline ends. Germline-derived CDR1 and CDR2 are SGDLS and YYNGEE. The CDR3 length is 14 residues. The CDR3 DNA sequence: TGTGCCAGCAGCGTAGCTGAATCCCGGACTGAAGCTTTCTTT. It is translated as CASSVAESRTEAFF.

CDR3 loop: CASSPTGLLITDTQYF. CDR3 coding DNA: TGTGCCAGCAGTCCCACGGGACTTCTGATCACAGATACGCAGTATTTT. The J gene is TRBJ2-3, the V gene TRBV27, with D tentatively TRBD2 (6 bases). Germline V lookup: CDR1 MNHEY, CDR2 SMNVEV (reference sequence). The V gene lost 5 bases and the J gene lost 2 bases, with 17 bases spanning the gap. The CDR3 loop spans 16 amino acids.